The text below deals with one T cell receptor beta chain. The antigen remains unidentified. With 0 bases removed from V and 2 bases from J, the gap between germline ends came to 13 bases. CDR1 and CDR2 (germline): ENHRY, SYGVKD. CDR3 length: 16 residues. The data were taken from a study of T cells in Graves' hyperthyroidism and ophthalmopathy. General study findings and limits: Blood shared most expanded thyroid clonotypes above 0.001. Separating ophthalmopathy from stable hyperthyroidism was achieved by a 13 V-J model.

TCR beta CDR3 regions were amplified from RNA. Carried out on the TCR CDR3, a first-round RT-PCR used the HTBI primer set. TCRdb itself ran the multiplex PCR reads through MiXCR, one entry per CDR3 protein. The sample shows approximately 510,000 distinct CDR3 sequences, over 35% of them seen only once. Exclusion criteria comprised uncontrolled infection, other autoimmune disease, pregnancy or lactation. Clinical symptoms, serum thyroxine and TRAb, thyroid ultrasound and orbital computed tomography were used for the diagnoses. This receptor was obtained from an adult woman with Graves' disease, either hyperthyroidism or ophthalmopathy (not recorded which). The chain employs TRBV10-3 and TRBJ1-2; no definite D call. Sequencing was carried out using peripheral blood or thyroid tissue (not recorded which). CDR3 in DNA: TGTGCCATCAGTGAGTCCAGCGGGAGCCCAAACTATGGCTACACCTTC. It translates to CAISESSGSPNYGYTF.